Below, 8 T cell receptor beta chains from the same sample are listed, as sequenced in a study of blood T cell repertoires in COVID-19. Here immunoSEQ multiplex PCR was the method, and the copy in TCRdb shows in-frame clones only, minus some. The sample lists just over 250,000 clones; around nine tenths were seen once. The sample comprised peripheral blood. These receptors were collected from a man aged 35 to 55 who had recovered from COVID-19.

The CDR3 loop reads CASSLGAGRNTEAFF. CDR3 in DNA: TGTGCCAGCAGCTTAGGGGCAGGGCGGAACACTGAAGCTTTCTTT. This chain connects TRBV7-9 to TRBJ1-1, with a possible D match to TRBD1 (5 bases). This CDR3 region has 15 residues. Germline lookup yields CDR1 SEHNR and CDR2 FQNEAQ (reference sequence). V was cut by 1 base and J by 1 base, with 10 bases left in between.

This clone has only one observation. V usage is TRBV4-1 and J usage is TRBJ2-1, with 7 bases identical to TRBD2. CDR3 length: 17 residues. Germline CDR1 and CDR2: MGHRA and YSYEKL. V was pared by 4 bases and J by 7 bases, with 16 bases of the junction left unmatched. The CDR3 loop reads CASSPLRTSLGRNEQFF. The CDR3 DNA sequence: TGCGCCAGCAGCCCCCTGAGGACTAGTTTGGGGCGGAATGAGCAGTTCTTC.

The rearrangement uses TRBV9 and TRBJ2-7, with D perhaps matching TRBD2 (7 bases). The germline V gene encodes CDR1 SGDLS and CDR2 YYNGEE. Trimming took off 4 bases at V and 3 bases at J, with 17 bases between the two ends. This CDR3 region has 15 residues. CDR3 amino acids: CASSRGAVPHYEQYF. The CDR3 nucleotides are TGTGCCAGCAGCCGGGGGGCGGTTCCCCACTACGAGCAGTACTTC.

The chain couples TRBV7-8 to TRBJ2-1; TRBD2 aligns across 10 bases. Germline loops: CDR1 SGHVS, CDR2 FQNEAQ. J gave up 2 bases and V 9 bases, and 10 bases lay outside the gene matches. The CDR3 is 16 amino acids. The CDR3 DNA sequence: TGTGCCAGACCTCCAAGCGGGGGGGTGACCTACAATGAGCAGTTCTTC. This encodes CARPPSGGVTYNEQFF.

This clone has a single count. The chain has TRBV18 and TRBJ1-1, with 10 bases aligning to TRBD1. Trimming removed 5 bases from V and 0 bases from J; junction bases left unmatched: 3. CDR1 is KGHSH, CDR2 LQKENI, per germline. This CDR3 has 15 residues. The CDR3 coding sequence is TGTGCCAGCTCATCCGGACAGGGGGTGAACACTGAAGCTTTCTTT. It encodes CASSSGQGVNTEAFF. Supplemented by reference TRBV18 and TRBJ1-1, the full variable domain reads NAGVMQNPRHLVRRRGQEARLRCSPMKGHSHVYWYRQLPEEGLKFMVYLQKENIIDESGMPKERFSAEFPKEGPSILRIQQVVRGDSAAYFCASSSGQGVNTEAFFGQGTRLTVV.

The chain couples TRBV6-5 to TRBJ1-2; D is possibly TRBD1 (5 bases). The CDR3 totals 13 residues. Germline V gene data show CDR1 as MNHEY and CDR2 as SVGAGI. The V end was cut by 2 bases, the J end by 4 bases, with 8 bases between. CDR3 loop: CASSYKGLYGYTF. In nucleotides, the CDR3 is TGTGCCAGCAGTTACAAGGGGCTCTATGGCTACACCTTC.

The chain couples TRBV6-5 to TRBJ1-1, with D perhaps TRBD1 (6 bases). The germline CDR1 and CDR2 sequences are MNHEY and SVGAGI. Trimming took 6 bases from V and 1 from J, leaving 9 bases between them. The CDR3 contains 13 residues. This chain's CDR3 is CASRRTENTEAFF. For the CDR3, the DNA is TGTGCCAGCAGGAGGACAGAGAACACTGAAGCTTTCTTT.

The chain employs TRBV7-9 and TRBJ2-1; D perhaps matches TRBD2 (6 bases). The ends were cut back, 4 bases at V and 8 bases at J, with 21 bases in the middle. The CDR3 extends over 16 amino acids. The germline V gene has CDR1 SEHNR and CDR2 FQNEAQ (reference sequence). For the CDR3, the DNA is TGTGCCAGCAGCTCCTCCGGGCGCGGGAAGTACCATGAGCAGTTCTTC. This codes for CASSSSGRGKYHEQFF.